The T cell receptor (beta chain) under discussion was sequenced for a study of shared clonotypes between healthy human individuals. Study details: The cohort had a couple of women and a few men, ages 18 to 49. Study results and caveats: A handful of donors showed sharing of around 5% of naive CD4 clonotypes.

CD45RO-negative CD8 cells positively selected for CCR7 made up the naive population, which excluded terminally differentiated effector memory CD45RA+ cells. Every donor, a Caucasian adult, lived in Nashville, Tennessee. As to this clone: Its antigen is undetermined.

Data came from immunoSEQ multiplex PCR; TCRdb stores just in-frame clones and leaves some out. Found here are over 2 million clones, approximately 94% of them singletons; the top ten hold about 1.1%. CDR1 and CDR2 from the germline V gene are MDHEN and SYDVKM. The length of the CDR3 is 12 residues. Trimming cost V 2 bases and J 5 bases, with 4 bases left between them. The genes are TRBV28 and TRBJ1-5; D gene uncertain. The sequencing sample was made of naive CD8+ T cells sorted from blood. The origin of this receptor is a man aged 18 to 30 in good health. The CDR3 is CASSLEHQPQHF. The CDR3 nucleotides read TGTGCCAGCAGTTTAGAGCATCAGCCCCAGCATTTT.